This TCR beta chain was identified during a study of Ad26.COV2.S vaccination and SARS-CoV-2 variants. The treatment denotes: about 20 received Ad26.COV2.S at low or high dose, single or two shots; roughly five received placebo; per-sample allocation not given. Repertoires come from day 63 after the first vaccine or placebo injection. The table came from immunoSEQ multiplex PCR; TCRdb's copy has only in-frame clones and leaves some out. The sample comprises about 680,000 clones, about 90% of which are singletons, and approximately 1.5% rests with the top ten. The CDR3 contains 15 residues. Trimming took 5 bases from V and 1 from J, leaving 12 bases between them. The germline gives CDR1 SGHTA, CDR2 FQGTGA.

Source: peripheral blood, taken in a trial of Ad26.COV2.S vaccine versus placebo. The sequence derives from a person between 18 and 65 years old who received the Ad26.COV2.S COVID-19 vaccine or a placebo. The chain recombines TRBV7-3 with TRBJ1-5; D call uncertain. The CDR3, as DNA: TGTGCCAGCAGCCCCCGATTTTGGAGCAATCAGCCCCAGCATTTT. Amino acid sequence: CASSPRFWSNQPQHF.